This is a list of T cell receptor beta chains from one sample in a study of cytomegalovirus exposure and HLA in healthy donors. TCRdb's table, derived via immunoSEQ multiplex PCR, lists solely in-frame clones and lacks some. The sample carries 150,000 to 200,000 clones, roughly three quarters recorded once. The sample consisted of PBMCs. Every receptor here comes from a woman aged 50 to 60 in good health and CMV-seronegative. Both conserved end residues are part of each CDR3. The D gene is left open where the match is weak. Clone size is not always given. Where it is, it says once, few, many or a class for expanded clones.

CDR3 length,D gene,J gene,clone size,V gene,CDR3 protein,CDR3 DNA
14,NA,TRBJ2-7,NA,TRBV4-2,CASSQDISSYEQYF,TGTGCCAGCAGCCAAGATATCAGCTCCTACGAGCAGTACTTC
14,TRBD1,TRBJ1-4,once,TRBV9,CASSEGQGNEKLFF,TGTGCCAGCAGCGAGGGACAGGGGAATGAAAAACTGTTTTTT
16,TRBD1,TRBJ1-2,NA,TRBV14,CASSQGRTGVNYGYTF,TGTGCCAGCAGCCAAGGAAGGACAGGAGTTAACTATGGCTACACCTTC
15,NA,TRBJ1-4,NA,TRBV7-9,CASSRTGGHNEKLFF,TGTGCCAGCAGCCGAACGGGGGGCCATAATGAAAAACTGTTTTTT
15,TRBD1,TRBJ1-5,NA,TRBV28,CASRPRGRGNQPQHF,TGTGCCAGCAGACCTAGGGGGCGGGGCAATCAGCCCCAGCATTTT
15,NA,TRBJ2-1,NA,TRBV18,CASSVDRSTYNEQFF,TGTGCCAGCTCAGTTGACAGGTCGACCTACAATGAGCAGTTCTTC
14,NA,TRBJ1-2,NA,TRBV5-1,CASSLDRVLYGYTF,TGCGCCAGCAGCTTGGACCGAGTCCTATATGGCTACACCTTC
14,NA,TRBJ1-3,NA,TRBV18,CASSPPNSGNTIYF,TGTGCCAGCTCACCACCGAACAGTGGAAACACCATATATTTT
17,TRBD2,TRBJ2-2,NA,TRBV5-4,CASSSRTSGRAAGELFF,TGTGCCAGCAGCTCCCGGACTAGCGGGAGGGCCGCCGGGGAGCTGTTTTTT
13,TRBD1,TRBJ1-1,NA,TRBV19,CASSPDRATEAFF,TGTGCCAGTAGCCCTGACAGGGCCACTGAAGCTTTCTTT
12,TRBD1,TRBJ2-7,NA,TRBV11-3,CASSFAGGEQYF,TGTGCCAGCAGCTTCGCAGGGGGCGAGCAGTACTTC
16,TRBD2,TRBJ2-1,NA,TRBV6-1,CASSERSGSGYNEQFF,TGTGCCAGCAGTGAACGAAGCGGGAGTGGCTACAATGAGCAGTTCTTC
15,NA,TRBJ2-3,NA,TRBV5-4,CASSLFRFRTDTQYF,TGTGCCAGCAGCTTGTTCAGGTTCCGTACAGATACGCAGTATTTT
14,NA,TRBJ1-2,NA,TRBV27,CASSSRQAEYGYTF,TGTGCCAGCAGTTCCCGACAGGCAGAATATGGCTACACCTTC
14,NA,TRBJ2-1,NA,TRBV25-1,CASRGVGGENEQFF,TGTGCCAGCAGGGGAGTGGGGGGAGAGAATGAGCAGTTCTTC
15,NA,TRBJ2-2,once,TRBV5-1,CASSMGAQNTGELFF,TGCGCCAGCAGCATGGGGGCACAGAACACCGGGGAGCTGTTTTTT
13,TRBD1,TRBJ1-1,NA,TRBV28,CASSEQGAEPAFF,TGTGCCAGCAGTGAACAGGGGGCCGAACCTGCTTTCTTT
17,TRBD2,TRBJ2-7,NA,TRBV28,CASSWRKGRGDLYEQYF,TGTGCCAGCAGTTGGCGAAAGGGACGGGGGGACCTCTACGAGCAGTACTTC
15,NA,TRBJ1-5,NA,TRBV19,CASSIVEGRGQPQHF,TGTGCCAGTAGTATAGTAGAAGGGAGAGGACAGCCCCAGCATTTT
15,TRBD1,TRBJ1-4,NA,TRBV27,CASRTGRGLGEKLFF,TGTGCCAGCAGAACGGGCAGGGGGTTAGGTGAAAAACTGTTTTTT
15,TRBD1,TRBJ1-4,NA,TRBV9,CASSVAGQGLEKLFF,TGTGCCAGCAGCGTAGCGGGACAGGGGCTAGAAAAACTGTTTTTT
18,TRBD1,TRBJ1-1,NA,TRBV7-9,CASSLSTGAFTADTEAFF,TGTGCCAGCAGCTTATCAACAGGGGCCTTCACCGCGGACACTGAAGCTTTCTTT
15,NA,TRBJ2-7,NA,TRBV28,CASSLSGQPRFEQYF,TGTGCCAGCAGTTTATCCGGACAGCCCCGCTTCGAGCAGTACTTC
14,NA,TRBJ1-1,once,TRBV14,CASSQETRGGEAFF,TGTGCCAGCAGCCAAGAAACCCGGGGGGGTGAAGCTTTCTTT
14,NA,TRBJ2-6,few,TRBV4-1,CASSQLTGANVLTF,TGCGCCAGCAGCCAACTAACTGGGGCCAACGTCCTGACTTTC
15,NA,TRBJ2-7,NA,TRBV5-4,CASSRGFRGSDEQYF,TGTGCCAGCAGCCGGGGGTTTAGAGGCTCGGACGAGCAGTACTTC